This paragraph reports one T cell receptor (beta chain). What it recognizes is unknown. This sample stems from a study of CD4 T cells in relation to SARS-CoV-2 and coronaviruses. Study-wide background: ViraFEST: approximately nine-day antigen culture of PBMCs, then TCR beta CDR3 sequencing. Controls used an HIV-1 Nef peptide pool or no peptide. Shared crossreactive spike epitopes were mapped to their HLA restriction.

Trimming took off 5 bases at V and 4 bases at J, with 15 bases between the two ends. CDR1 and CDR2 from the germline V gene are KGHSH and LQKENI. This CDR3 spans 15 amino acids. TCRdb keeps only in-frame clones here, not all; method: immunoSEQ multiplex PCR. This sample has 21,000 or so clones, with 76% found just once. Unexposed donor CD4+ T cells date from about 2011-2018, before the COVID-19 pandemic. After approximately 10 days of culture, CD4+ T cells were isolated. Sequencing was performed on CD4+ T cells from PBMCs, cultured in vitro. The chain couples TRBV18 to TRBJ1-3, with D tentatively TRBD1 (5 bases). This sequence originates from a human donor in good health. The CDR3 region is CASSKQAYEGNTIYF. CDR3 in DNA: TGTGCCAGCTCAAAACAGGCATATGAAGGAAACACCATATATTTT.